Each of the 26 T cell receptor beta chains below was sequenced from the same sample in a study of identical twins. One entry per CDR3 protein, called by TCRdb with MiXCR from the 5' RACE reads. The profile shows 250,000 to 300,000 distinct CDR3 sequences, approximately 8.3% of them singletons. These data were also reused for a study on yellow fever vaccine responses in identical twins.

The sequencing input was CD8+ T cells sorted from blood. Receptors originate from a woman between 18 and 30 years old in good health.

In this sample, this clonotype turned up a few times. The chain employs TRBV20-1 and TRBJ2-5, with TRBD2 identical over 10 bases. Unmatched junction bases numbered 18, after V lost 2 bases and J lost 3 bases. The CDR3 totals 19 residues. Germline V lookup: CDR1 DFQATT, CDR2 SNEGSKA (reference sequence). The chain's CDR3 is CSARFTTDLGLAIKETQYF. CDR3 sequence (DNA): TGCAGTGCTAGATTTACGACAGATCTGGGACTAGCGATTAAAGAGACCCAGTACTTC.

The CDR3 region has the DNA TGTGCCAGCGATCAAGGTCCAGGGGGCTACGACAATGAGCAGTTCTTC. As protein: CASDQGPGGYDNEQFF. This sequence joins TRBV7-9 and TRBJ2-1, with 8 bases lining up with TRBD1. CDR1 SEHNR and CDR2 FQNEAQ come from the germline V gene (reference sequence). V lost 8 bases, J lost 5 bases, and 14 bases stayed unmatched. The CDR3 sequence is 16 residues long.

The chain has TRBV7-9 and TRBJ2-1; tentatively, D is TRBD1 (6 bases). Per the germline V gene, CDR1 is SEHNR and CDR2 is FQNEAQ (reference sequence). Trimming pared 1 base from V and 2 bases from J, leaving 12 bases between. The length of the CDR3 is 16 residues. CDR3 amino acids: CASSLVDSLTYNEQFF. The CDR3 nucleotides are TGTGCCAGCAGCTTAGTGGACAGCCTCACCTACAATGAGCAGTTCTTC.

At least ten counts were recorded for this clonotype. This CDR3 is CASSFVTDYNEQFF. The CDR3 DNA reads as TGTGCCAGCAGCTTCGTCACAGATTACAATGAGCAGTTCTTC. The rearrangement links TRBV7-6 to TRBJ2-1; D not resolved. The CDR3 contains 14 residues. The germline CDR1 and CDR2 sequences are SGHVS and FNYEAQ. V lost 3 bases to trimming and J lost 4 bases, with 10 bases between them.

This clonotype was observed many times. The rearrangement joins TRBV7-9 to TRBJ2-2, with TRBD1 identical over 9 bases. The germline CDR1 and CDR2 sequences are SEHNR and FQNEAQ (reference sequence). The CDR3 sequence is 14 residues long. Germline trimming cut 5 bases from V and 5 bases from J; bases unmatched to any gene: 3. CDR3 nucleotides: TGTGCCAGCAGCCAAGGACAGGGGACCGGGGAGCTGTTTTTT. This gives the protein CASSQGQGTGELFF.

This clonotype was counted many times. This rearrangement joins TRBV2 to TRBJ2-7, with a tentative D call TRBD2 (6 bases). The germline V gene encodes CDR1 SNHLY and CDR2 FYNNEI. This CDR3 is built from 15 residues. V lost 4 bases and J 0 bases, leaving 13 bases between the germline ends. The CDR3 here is CASSGTGESSYEQYF. The CDR3 coding sequence is TGTGCCAGCAGTGGGACGGGGGAGAGCTCCTACGAGCAGTACTTC.

A few counts support this clonotype. The rearrangement uses TRBV27 and TRBJ2-5; TRBD2 aligns across 11 bases. The CDR3 sequence is 17 residues long. The V gene end was trimmed by 4 bases and the J gene end by 3 bases; junction bases not matched to a gene: 10. Germline lookup yields CDR1 MNHEY and CDR2 SMNVEV (reference sequence). CDR3 in amino acids: CASSSPSTSGMEETQYF. The CDR3 region has the DNA TGTGCCAGCAGTTCCCCTTCGACTAGCGGGATGGAAGAGACCCAGTACTTC.

This clonotype was detected ten times or more. The chain uses TRBV29-1 and TRBJ2-2, with D unclear. The CDR3 sequence is 12 residues long. CDR1 and CDR2 from the germline V gene are SQVTM and ANQGSEA. The germline V and J ends were trimmed by 6 bases and 3 bases, with 8 bases remaining between them. The CDR3 here is CSVQPYTGELFF. The CDR3, as DNA: TGCAGCGTACAGCCTTACACCGGGGAGCTGTTTTTT.

The genes are TRBV9 and TRBJ2-2; D unresolved. Germline-derived CDR1 and CDR2 are SGDLS and YYNGEE. The CDR3 is 15 amino acids. Between the trimmed V and J ends, which lost 0 bases and 2 bases, there was a span of 8 bases. CDR3 nucleotide sequence: TGTGCCAGCAGCGTAGAAGAGGTTAACACCGGGGAGCTGTTTTTT. The encoded protein is CASSVEEVNTGELFF.

In this sample, this clonotype turned up a few times. The chain combines TRBV6-2 or TRBV6-3 with TRBJ1-6, with D uncertain. Deletions cut 6 bases from V and 10 bases from J, with 19 bases between. Germline CDR1 reads MNHEY; CDR2 reads SVGEGT. The CDR3 sequence is 15 residues long. DNA of the CDR3: TGTGCCAGCAGGACAACTCCCGAGGGAGGATCACCCCTCCACTTT. As protein: CASRTTPEGGSPLHF.

Ten or more counts support this clonotype. The chain couples TRBV10-3 to TRBJ2-1, with 7 bases matching TRBD1. This CDR3 is 15 amino acids long. Germline V gene data show CDR1 as ENHRY and CDR2 as SYGVKD. After removal of 7 bases from V and 1 base from J, the junction contained 7 bases not matched to a gene. The CDR3 DNA sequence: TGTGCCATCACCCCGGACAGGATTTCCTACAATGAGCAGTTCTTC. As protein: CAITPDRISYNEQFF.

Many counts were recorded for this clonotype. The chain carries TRBV27 and TRBJ1-4; TRBD1 matches at 8 bases. The CDR3 consists of 17 residues. The trim removed 2 bases at V and 2 bases at J, leaving 7 bases unmatched. Germline CDR1 MNHEY, CDR2 SMNVEV (reference sequence). The DNA for the CDR3 is TGTGCCAGCAGTTTACAACAGACAGGGGCCACTAATGAAAAACTGTTTTTT. Its protein product is CASSLQQTGATNEKLFF. Variable domain in full (rest from reference TRBV27 and TRBJ1-4): EAQVTQNPRYLITVTGKKLTVTCSQNMNHEYMSWYRQDPGLGLRQIYYSMNVEVTDKGDVPEGYKVSRKEKRNFPLILESPSPNQTSLYFCASSLQQTGATNEKLFFGSGTQLSVL.

As for this clonotype: A much larger clone is a single base away; this may be a read error. The chain employs TRBV5-1 and TRBJ2-1; 9 bases align to TRBD1. The germline V gene has CDR1 SGHRS and CDR2 YFSETQ. The length of the CDR3 is 14 residues. This chain's CDR3 is CVSGPGQGVNEQFF. The CDR3, as DNA: TGCGTCAGCGGACCGGGACAGGGAGTAAATGAGCAGTTCTTC.

There are a few counts of this clonotype. The chain carries TRBV15 and TRBJ2-3; TRBD2 is a possible D gene (6 bases). The CDR3 length is 17 residues. V lost 0 bases and J lost 5, with 18 bases in between. Germline loops: CDR1 LNHNV, CDR2 YYDKDF (reference sequence). In DNA, the CDR3 is TGTGCCACCAGCAGAGACTGGCGGGAACAAACCTTAGATACGCAGTATTTT. It translates to CATSRDWREQTLDTQYF. The full variable domain, its missing parts supplied by reference TRBV15 and TRBJ2-3, is DAMVIQNPRYQVTQFGKPVTLSCSQTLNHNVMYWYQQKSSQAPKLLFHYYDKDFNNEADTPDNFQSRRPNTSFCFLDIRSPGLGDTAMYLCATSRDWREQTLDTQYFGPGTRLTVL.

This rearrangement joins TRBV7-9 to TRBJ2-5, with a weak D call TRBD2 (5 bases). Germline CDR1 reads SEHNR; CDR2 reads FQNEAQ (reference sequence). Trimming cost V 5 bases and J 5 bases, with 18 bases left between them. This CDR3 contains 15 residues. CDR3 region: CASSPRGPGGETQYF. CDR3 DNA: TGTGCCAGCAGCCCCCGAGGGCCCGGAGGCGAGACCCAGTACTTC.

The gene calls are TRBV5-1 and TRBJ1-1; a possible D gene is TRBD1 (6 bases). Germline V gives CDR1 SGHRS, CDR2 YFSETQ. This CDR3 region has 15 residues. Trimming stripped 4 bases from V and 0 bases from J, with 13 bases between. The CDR3 sequence is CASSGDDRLNTEAFF. The CDR3 DNA reads TGCGCCAGCAGCGGGGACGACAGGCTGAACACTGAAGCTTTCTTT. The full variable domain, with the rest looked up from reference TRBV5-1 and TRBJ1-1, is KAGVTQTPRYLIKTRGQQVTLSCSPISGHRSVSWYQQTPGQGLQFLFEYFSETQRNKGNFPGRFSGRQFSNSRSEMNVSTLELGDSALYLCASSGDDRLNTEAFFGQGTRLTVV.

The rearrangement links TRBV11-2 to TRBJ2-1; D remains unclear. The germline V gene has CDR1 SGHAT and CDR2 FQNNGV. This CDR3 spans 12 amino acids. The V end lost 6 bases, the J end lost 9 bases, and 12 bases lay between the germline ends. For the CDR3, the DNA is TGTGCCAGCAGAGAATTTGGAAGTGAGCAGTTCTTC. Translating gives CASREFGSEQFF.

This clonotype has a handful of counts. This chain connects TRBV24-1 to TRBJ2-7; 12 bases agree with TRBD1. Germline CDR1 KGHDR, CDR2 SFDVKD. This CDR3 is 16 amino acids long. Trimming at V came to 4 bases and at J to 2 bases, leaving 5 bases not matched to a gene. This CDR3 reads CATSDSGTGGTYEQYF. CDR3 coding DNA: TGTGCCACCAGTGACTCAGGGACAGGGGGCACCTACGAGCAGTACTTC.

This clonotype was found a few times. The chain has TRBV20-1 and TRBJ2-1; no reliable D call. Trimming removed 3 bases from V and 8 bases from J, with 14 bases in between. The CDR3 is 13 amino acids. The germline gives CDR1 DFQATT, CDR2 SNEGSKA (reference sequence). As DNA, the CDR3 is TGCAGTGCTAGTTTTGGTAGAATTGATGAGCAGTTCTTC. This gives the protein CSASFGRIDEQFF.

The chain is built from TRBV19 and TRBJ2-1, with D perhaps assigned TRBD1 or TRBD2 (5 bases each). CDR3 length: 16 amino acids. The germline V and J ends were trimmed by 7 bases and 6 bases, with 22 bases remaining between them. The germline gives CDR1 LNHDA, CDR2 SQIVND (reference sequence). Written as DNA, the CDR3 is TGTGCCAGTACCTGGGGCCGGGCCGAGGGTGGCAATGAGCAGTTCTTC. This codes for CASTWGRAEGGNEQFF.

This clonotype was counted a few times. The rearrangement links TRBV11-2 to TRBJ2-7; 7 nucleotides line up with TRBD2. Germline V gives CDR1 SGHAT, CDR2 FQNNGV. The V gene end was trimmed by 0 bases and the J gene end by 0 bases; junction bases not matched to a gene: 8. The CDR3 is made up of 17 amino acids. CDR3 sequence (DNA): TGTGCCAGCAGCTTAGATCGTCTAGCGGACTACTCCTACGAGCAGTACTTC. Its protein product is CASSLDRLADYSYEQYF.

This sequence joins TRBV15 and TRBJ2-3; D might be TRBD2 (6 bases). Germline CDR1 is LNHNV and CDR2 is YYDKDF (reference sequence). V was pared by 5 bases and J by 2 bases, with 8 bases between. The CDR3 covers 13 residues. The CDR3 nucleotides read TGTGCCACCAGCCGGGAGCCCACAGATACGCAGTATTTT. Its protein product is CATSREPTDTQYF.

The chain links TRBV4-1 to TRBJ1-1; D is unresolved. The CDR3 is made up of 14 amino acids. Per germline, CDR1 MGHRA and CDR2 YSYEKL. Trimming shortened V by 1 base and J by 5 bases, and 11 bases separated the two germline ends. The CDR3 DNA sequence: TGCGCCAGCAGCCAAGTCAGAGGGATGACTGAAGCTTTCTTT. It yields the protein CASSQVRGMTEAFF.

This clonotype was recorded at least ten times. The chain has TRBV29-1 and TRBJ2-1; D is perhaps TRBD2 (6 bases). Trimming stripped 3 bases from V and 9 bases from J, with 12 bases between. The CDR3 runs 12 residues. From germline, CDR1 is SQVTM and CDR2 ANQGSEA. In DNA form, the CDR3 reads TGCAGCGTTGATCACCTAGCGATTGAGCAGTTCTTC. Encoded protein: CSVDHLAIEQFF.

The table lists this clonotype with a few counts. The chain uses TRBV4-3 and TRBJ2-7; tentative D call: TRBD1 (5 bases). With 0 bases removed from V and 2 bases from J, the gap between germline ends came to 11 bases. The CDR3 consists of 15 residues. The V gene's germline CDR1 is LGHNA and CDR2 YSLEER. CDR3 sequence reads: CASSQDRGFPYEQYF. The CDR3, as DNA: TGCGCCAGCAGCCAAGATAGGGGATTTCCCTACGAGCAGTACTTC.

This clonotype has more than one count but fewer than ten. The rearrangement uses TRBV7-8 and TRBJ2-3, with a weak D call TRBD2 (5 bases). The CDR3 runs 16 residues. V was shortened by 1 base and J by 2 bases, with 13 bases between the two germline ends. The germline gives CDR1 SGHVS, CDR2 FQNEAQ. CDR3 region: CASSLVPSLNTDTQYF. The DNA of the CDR3 is TGTGCCAGCAGCTTAGTCCCTAGCTTAAACACAGATACGCAGTATTTT.